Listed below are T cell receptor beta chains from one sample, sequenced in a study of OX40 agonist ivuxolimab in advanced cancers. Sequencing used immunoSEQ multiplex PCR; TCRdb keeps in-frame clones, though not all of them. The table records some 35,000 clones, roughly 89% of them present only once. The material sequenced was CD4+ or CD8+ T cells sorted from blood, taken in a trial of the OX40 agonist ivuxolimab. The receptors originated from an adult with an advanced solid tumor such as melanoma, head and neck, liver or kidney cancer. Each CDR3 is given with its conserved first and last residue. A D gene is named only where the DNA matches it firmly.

CDR3 protein: CASTGGRFLNTEAFF; CDR3 DNA: TGTGCCAGCACTGGGGGCAGATTTTTGAACACTGAAGCTTTCTTT; D gene: .; J gene: TRBJ1-1; V gene: TRBV2
CDR3 protein: CASSLTRGNSAGVYYEQYF; CDR3 DNA: TGTGCCAGCAGCTTAACCCGGGGGAATTCAGCGGGAGTTTACTACGAGCAGTACTTC; D gene: TRBD2; J gene: TRBJ2-7; V gene: TRBV7-2
CDR3 protein: CATSRGDGYTF; CDR3 DNA: TGTGCCACCAGCAGAGGGGACGGCTACACCTTC; D gene: .; J gene: TRBJ1-2; V gene: TRBV15
CDR3 protein: CASSEIHRGQSEAFF; CDR3 DNA: TGTGCCAGCAGTGAAATCCACAGGGGGCAATCTGAAGCTTTCTTT; D gene: TRBD1; J gene: TRBJ1-1; V gene: TRBV2
CDR3 protein: CASSGVRHSGNTIYF; CDR3 DNA: TGTGCCAGCAGCGGGGTTCGACACTCTGGAAACACCATATATTTT; D gene: .; J gene: TRBJ1-3; V gene: TRBV2
CDR3 protein: CASSREETSGRGDTQYF; CDR3 DNA: TGTGCCAGCAGCCGAGAAGAGACTAGCGGGAGAGGGGATACGCAGTATTTT; D gene: TRBD2; J gene: TRBJ2-3; V gene: TRBV7-3
CDR3 protein: CASSSSQETQYF; CDR3 DNA: TGCGCCAGCAGCTCTTCCCAAGAGACCCAGTACTTC; D gene: .; J gene: TRBJ2-5; V gene: TRBV5-1
CDR3 protein: CASRQITGTGTRYEQYF; CDR3 DNA: TGTGCCAGCAGGCAAATTACCGGGACAGGGACTCGCTACGAGCAGTACTTC; D gene: TRBD1; J gene: TRBJ2-7; V gene: TRBV5-8
CDR3 protein: CASSYWGLGADTQYF; CDR3 DNA: TGTGCCAGCAGTTACTGGGGGCTGGGGGCAGATACGCAGTATTTT; D gene: .; J gene: TRBJ2-3; V gene: TRBV6-5
CDR3 protein: CASSQGGTGALYSGNTIYF; CDR3 DNA: TGCGCCAGCAGCCAAGGGGGGACAGGGGCACTCTACTCTGGAAACACCATATATTTT; D gene: TRBD1; J gene: TRBJ1-3; V gene: TRBV4-1
CDR3 protein: CASRRLAGENTGELFF; CDR3 DNA: TGTGCCAGTAGGCGACTAGCGGGAGAGAACACCGGGGAGCTGTTTTTT; D gene: TRBD2; J gene: TRBJ2-2; V gene: TRBV19
CDR3 protein: CASSYRPETEAFF; CDR3 DNA: TGTGCCAGCAGTTACCGCCCGGAGACTGAAGCTTTCTTT; D gene: .; J gene: TRBJ1-1; V gene: TRBV6-6
CDR3 protein: CASSVEEATEAFF; CDR3 DNA: TGTGCCAGCAGTGTGGAAGAAGCCACTGAAGCTTTCTTT; D gene: .; J gene: TRBJ1-1; V gene: TRBV2
CDR3 protein: CASSLDGTGFTDTQYF; CDR3 DNA: TGCGCCAGCAGCTTGGACGGGACAGGGTTCACAGATACGCAGTATTTT; D gene: TRBD1; J gene: TRBJ2-3; V gene: TRBV5-1